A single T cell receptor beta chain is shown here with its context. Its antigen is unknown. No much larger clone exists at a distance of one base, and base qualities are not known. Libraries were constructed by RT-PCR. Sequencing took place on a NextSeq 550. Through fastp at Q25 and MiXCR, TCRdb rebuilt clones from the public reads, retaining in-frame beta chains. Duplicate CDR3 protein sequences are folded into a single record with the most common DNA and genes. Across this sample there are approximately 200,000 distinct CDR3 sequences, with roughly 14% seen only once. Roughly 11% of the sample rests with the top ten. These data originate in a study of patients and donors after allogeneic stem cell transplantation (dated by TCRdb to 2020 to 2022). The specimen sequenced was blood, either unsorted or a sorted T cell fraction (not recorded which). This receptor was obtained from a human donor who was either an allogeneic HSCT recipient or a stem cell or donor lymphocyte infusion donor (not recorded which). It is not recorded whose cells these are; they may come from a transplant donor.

The CDR3: CASRSSLYEQYF. The base sequence is TGTGCCAGCAGATCATCCCTCTACGAGCAGTACTTC. The rearranged chain carries TRBV12-3 or TRBV12-4 and TRBJ2-7, with the D gene not confidently named. Trimming costs V 6 bases and J 3 bases, and their ends lie 9 bases apart. From the cysteine through the phenylalanine, the CDR3 covers 12 amino acids. Kept here is only the CDR3 DNA, which spans 36 bases and is read in frame from base 1.